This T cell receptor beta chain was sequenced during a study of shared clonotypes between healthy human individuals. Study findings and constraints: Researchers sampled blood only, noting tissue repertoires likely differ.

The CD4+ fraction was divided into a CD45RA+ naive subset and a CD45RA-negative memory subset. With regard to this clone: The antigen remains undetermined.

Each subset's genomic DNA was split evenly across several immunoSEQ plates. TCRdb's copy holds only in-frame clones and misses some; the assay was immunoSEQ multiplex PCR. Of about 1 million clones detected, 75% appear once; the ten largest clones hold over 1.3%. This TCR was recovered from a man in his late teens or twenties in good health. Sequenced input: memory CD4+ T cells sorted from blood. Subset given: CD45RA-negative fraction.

For the CDR3, the DNA is TGTGCCAGCAGCCCACTGAGGGGGGACACGACCTACGAGCAGTACTTC. This gives the protein CASSPLRGDTTYEQYF. The gene calls are TRBV11-2 and TRBJ2-7; D may match TRBD1 or TRBD2 (6 bases each). Trimming removed 5 bases from V and 2 bases from J, with 19 bases in between. This CDR3 region has 16 residues. CDR1 is SGHAT and CDR2 is FQNNGV in the germline V gene. Full variable domain (missing parts from reference TRBV11-2 and TRBJ2-7): EAGVAQSPRYKIIEKRQSVAFWCNPISGHATLYWYQQILGQGPKLLIQFQNNGVVDDSQLPKDRFSAERLKGVDSTLKIQPAKLEDSAVYLCASSPLRGDTTYEQYFGPGTRLTVT.